Following are 5 T cell receptor beta chains from one sample sequenced in a study of cytomegalovirus exposure and HLA in healthy donors. It was with 60 Vbeta and 13 Jbeta primers that the PCR ran. Using immunoSEQ multiplex PCR, the repertoire was profiled, and TCRdb retains in-frame clones only, with some absent. The sample comprises around 170,000 clones, roughly 80% of which are singletons, and around 4% rests with the top ten. The sequenced sample consisted of PBMCs. These receptors were obtained from a man aged 45 to 65 in good health and CMV-seronegative.

The chain has TRBV5-1 and TRBJ1-2; 9 nucleotides match TRBD1. CDR1 is SGHRS and CDR2 is YFSETQ in the germline V gene. V shed 0 bases and J 4 bases; nucleotides not matched to a gene: 10. The length of the CDR3 is 17 residues. CDR3 protein: CASSLEQGAVLAYGYTF. The CDR3 bases are TGCGCCAGCAGCTTGGAACAGGGGGCGGTTCTGGCCTATGGCTACACCTTC.

A single count supports this clone. The rearrangement uses TRBV19 and TRBJ2-5; 7 nucleotides match TRBD1. Germline CDR1 and CDR2: LNHDA and SQIVND (reference sequence). CDR3 size: 15 residues. V lost 4 bases and J lost 2; bases outside the gene matches: 7. CDR3: CASSKQGSQQETQYF. Here the CDR3 DNA reads TGTGCCAGTAGTAAACAGGGGAGTCAACAAGAGACCCAGTACTTC.

The rearrangement uses TRBV5-1 and TRBJ2-1; perhaps TRBD2 as D (6 bases). Germline values: CDR1 SGHRS, CDR2 YFSETQ. The CDR3 sequence is 13 residues long. Trimming stripped 10 bases from V and 10 bases from J, with 21 bases between. CDR3 loop: CACSGTSRGEQFF. CDR3 sequence (DNA): TGCGCCTGCTCCGGGACTTCCCGCGGCGAGCAGTTCTTC.

V gene TRBV28 combines with J gene TRBJ2-1; no firm D call. In germline, CDR1 is MDHEN, CDR2 SYDVKM. V was trimmed by 4 bases and J by 0 bases, leaving 13 bases between them. CDR3 length: 16 residues. The CDR3 reads CASSSRLVDSYNEQFF. The CDR3 region has the DNA TGTGCCAGCAGTTCCCGACTGGTAGACTCCTACAATGAGCAGTTCTTC.

The V call is TRBV7-2, the J call TRBJ2-1, with TRBD1 identical over 7 bases. The V and J ends lost 2 bases and 8 bases, in that order; junction bases with no gene match: 3. CDR3 length: 13 amino acids. Germline-derived CDR1 and CDR2 are SGHTA and FQGNSA. The CDR3 is CASSLNRGYEQFF. CDR3 sequence (DNA): TGTGCCAGCAGCTTAAACAGGGGTTATGAGCAGTTCTTC.